These 10 T cell receptor beta chains came from one sample sequenced in a study of technical replicates of blood from a few donors listed by TCRdb under 2017. The library was produced with the immunoSEQ multiplex PCR assay. TCRdb stores this immuneACCESS table with in-frame sequences only. Part of the clones is absent; in the studies checked, under half of the shortfall reflects unresolved V genes, and no reason is known for the rest. The sample profile shows around 64,000 clones; 90% to 95% of them were found once. The ten largest clones represent about 3.9% of the sample. The sample consisted of PBMCs. The receptors derive from a human donor in good health. Some clones in this sample may be carry-over from other donors' samples.

This sequence joins TRBV5-6 and TRBJ2-1; 8 bases map to TRBD1. The V gene end was trimmed by 4 bases and the J gene end by 6 bases; junction bases not matched to a gene: 9. This CDR3 is 15 amino acids long. Germline loops: CDR1 SGHDT, CDR2 YYEEEE. CDR3 sequence reads: CASSRGQGFFNEQFF. CDR3 nucleotide sequence: TGTGCCAGCAGCCGAGGACAGGGATTCTTCAATGAGCAGTTCTTC.

This sequence joins TRBV18 and TRBJ1-5; no firm D call. From germline, CDR1 is KGHSH and CDR2 LQKENI. This CDR3 is built from 13 residues. Trimming pared 6 bases from V and 1 base from J, leaving 7 bases between. The CDR3 region has the DNA TGTGCCAGCTCGCGACTAAGCAATCAGCCCCAGCATTTT. Protein sequence: CASSRLSNQPQHF. The full variable domain, in which reference TRBV18 and TRBJ1-5 provide the parts outside the CDR3, is NAGVMQNPRHLVRRRGQEARLRCSPMKGHSHVYWYRQLPEEGLKFMVYLQKENIIDESGMPKERFSAEFPKEGPSILRIQQVVRGDSAAYFCASSRLSNQPQHFGDGTRLSIL.

This clone was counted a few times. The genes are TRBV9 and TRBJ1-1, with a possible D match to TRBD1 (6 bases). Germline-derived CDR1 and CDR2 are SGDLS and YYNGEE. V shed 0 bases and J shed 6 bases, with 15 bases lying between them. The CDR3 runs 15 residues. The CDR3 DNA is TGTGCCAGCAGCGTAGTTCCAGGGGACGCATCTGAAGCTTTCTTT. Protein: CASSVVPGDASEAFF.

The sample holds one count of this clone. V gene TRBV7-2 combines with J gene TRBJ1-2, with no clear D. The CDR3 is made up of 16 amino acids. The V end was cut by 1 base, the J end by 2 bases, with 14 bases between. Per the germline V gene, CDR1 is SGHTA and CDR2 is FQGNSA. The CDR3 sequence: CASSLGYGGKNYGYTF. For the CDR3, the DNA is TGTGCCAGCAGCTTAGGGTATGGAGGGAAAAACTATGGCTACACCTTC. Drawing the rest from reference TRBV7-2 and TRBJ1-2, the complete variable domain is GAGVSQSPSNKVTEKGKDVELRCDPISGHTALYWYRQSLGQGLEFLIYFQGNSAPDKSGLPSDRFSAERTGGSVSTLTIQRTQQEDSAVYLCASSLGYGGKNYGYTFGSGTRLTVV.

This clone was seen a single time. V is TRBV29-1 and J is TRBJ2-1; 8 bases fit TRBD2. The ends lost 1 base at V and 0 bases at J; junction bases unmatched: 14. CDR1 is SQVTM and CDR2 is ANQGSEA in the germline V gene. The length of the CDR3 is 19 residues. CDR3 region: CSVEGRSLAGLPSYNEQFF. The CDR3 nucleotides are TGCAGCGTTGAAGGTCGTAGTCTAGCGGGCCTCCCCTCCTACAATGAGCAGTTCTTC.

The chain uses TRBV7-2 and TRBJ1-1; maybe TRBD1 (5 bases). V dropped 1 base and J dropped 7 bases, with 13 bases sitting between them. CDR3 size: 14 residues. CDR1 and CDR2 from the germline V gene are SGHTA and FQGNSA. In DNA form, the CDR3 reads TGTGCCAGCAGCTTAGGACGCAGGGAGGGTGAAGCTTTCTTT. Its protein product is CASSLGRREGEAFF.

CDR3 amino acids: CASSLTGQGYEQYF. The CDR3 nucleotides are TGTGCCAGCAGCTTGACGGGACAGGGGTACGAGCAGTACTTC. The chain carries TRBV5-5 and TRBJ2-7, with TRBD1 identical over 10 bases. V trimming: 1 base; J trimming: 4 bases; junction bases outside the gene matches: 2. Germline CDR1 is SGHKS and CDR2 is YYEKEE (reference sequence). The CDR3 has 14 residues.

This clone was observed a single time. This chain uses TRBV10-3 with TRBJ1-3, with D possibly matching TRBD1 (6 bases). Germline-derived CDR1 and CDR2 are ENHRY and SYGVKD. The CDR3 length is 14 residues. Trimming cost V 6 bases and J 0 bases, with 9 bases left between them. The CDR3 nucleotides read TGTGCCATCAGGGACAGTCTCTCTGGAAACACCATATATTTT. Its translation is CAIRDSLSGNTIYF.

This clone showed up just a few times. The chain has TRBV14 and TRBJ1-2, with D tentatively TRBD1 (6 bases). The CDR3 length is 13 residues. V dropped 4 bases and J dropped 4 bases, with 10 bases sitting between them. Germline values: CDR1 SGHDN, CDR2 FVKESK. The CDR3 sequence is CASSPGQFYGYTF. CDR3 in DNA: TGTGCCAGCAGCCCAGGACAGTTCTATGGCTACACCTTC.

The chain couples TRBV2 to TRBJ1-2; weak D call: TRBD1 (5 bases). V shed 3 bases and J shed 4 bases, with 9 bases lying between them. Per the germline V gene, CDR1 is SNHLY and CDR2 is FYNNEI. The CDR3 length is 13 residues. The CDR3 DNA reads TGTGCCAGCAGTGAGGGGGGAGCCTATGGCTACACCTTC. Residues: CASSEGGAYGYTF. The entire variable domain, with the rest obtained from reference TRBV2 and TRBJ1-2, is as follows: EPEVTQTPSHQVTQMGQEVILRCVPISNHLYFYWYRQILGQKVEFLVSFYNNEISEKSEIFDDQFSVERPDGSNFTLKIRSTKLEDSAMYFCASSEGGAYGYTFGSGTRLTVV.